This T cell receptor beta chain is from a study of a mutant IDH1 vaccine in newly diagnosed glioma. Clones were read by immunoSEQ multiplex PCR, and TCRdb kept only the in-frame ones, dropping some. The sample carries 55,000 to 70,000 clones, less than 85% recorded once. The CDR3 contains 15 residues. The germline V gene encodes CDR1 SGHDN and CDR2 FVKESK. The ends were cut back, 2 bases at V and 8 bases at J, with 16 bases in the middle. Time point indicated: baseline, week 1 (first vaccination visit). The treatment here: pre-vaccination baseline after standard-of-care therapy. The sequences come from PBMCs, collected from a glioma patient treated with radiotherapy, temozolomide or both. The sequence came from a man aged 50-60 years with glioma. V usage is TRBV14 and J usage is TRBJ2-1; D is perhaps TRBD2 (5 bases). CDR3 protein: CASSQIGRPRDEQFF. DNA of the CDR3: TGTGCCAGCAGCCAAATAGGACGGCCGAGGGATGAGCAGTTCTTC. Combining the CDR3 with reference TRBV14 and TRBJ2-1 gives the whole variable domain EAGVTQFPSHSVIEKGQTVTLRCDPISGHDNLYWYRRVMGKEIKFLLHFVKESKQDESGMPNNRFLAERTGGTYSTLKVQPAELEDSGVYFCASSQIGRPRDEQFFGPGTRLTVL.